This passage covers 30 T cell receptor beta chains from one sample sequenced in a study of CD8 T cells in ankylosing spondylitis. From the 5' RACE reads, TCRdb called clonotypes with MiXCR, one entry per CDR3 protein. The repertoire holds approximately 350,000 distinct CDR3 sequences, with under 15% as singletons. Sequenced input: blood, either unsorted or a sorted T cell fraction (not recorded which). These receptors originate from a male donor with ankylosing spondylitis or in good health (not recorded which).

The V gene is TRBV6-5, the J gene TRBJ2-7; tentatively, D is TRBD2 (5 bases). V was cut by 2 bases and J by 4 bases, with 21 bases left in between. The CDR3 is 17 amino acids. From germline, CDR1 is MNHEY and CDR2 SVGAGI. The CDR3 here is CASSYTARGLPLYEQYF. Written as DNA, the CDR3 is TGTGCCAGCAGTTACACTGCTCGAGGGCTACCCCTTTACGAGCAGTACTTC.

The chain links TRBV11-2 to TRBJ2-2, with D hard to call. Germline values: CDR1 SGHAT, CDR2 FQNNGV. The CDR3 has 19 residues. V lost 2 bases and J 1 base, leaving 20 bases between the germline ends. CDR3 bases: TGTGCCAGCAGCTTATCCACTGAGAGAGGTCACAAGAACACCGGGGAGCTGTTTTTT. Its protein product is CASSLSTERGHKNTGELFF. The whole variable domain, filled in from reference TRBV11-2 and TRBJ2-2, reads EAGVAQSPRYKIIEKRQSVAFWCNPISGHATLYWYQQILGQGPKLLIQFQNNGVVDDSQLPKDRFSAERLKGVDSTLKIQPAKLEDSAVYLCASSLSTERGHKNTGELFFGEGSRLTVL.

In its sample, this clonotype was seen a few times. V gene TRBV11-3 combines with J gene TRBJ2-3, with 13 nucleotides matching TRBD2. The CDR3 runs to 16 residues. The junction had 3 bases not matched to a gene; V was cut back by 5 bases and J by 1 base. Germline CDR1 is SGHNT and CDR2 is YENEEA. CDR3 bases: TGTGCCAGCAGCCCGGGACTAGCGGGACGCACAGATACGCAGTATTTT. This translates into CASSPGLAGRTDTQYF.

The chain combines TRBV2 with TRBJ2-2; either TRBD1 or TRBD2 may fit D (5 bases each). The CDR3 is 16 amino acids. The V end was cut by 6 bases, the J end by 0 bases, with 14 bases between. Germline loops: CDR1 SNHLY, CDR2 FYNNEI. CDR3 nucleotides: TGTGCCAGCAGGCACGGGACGGTCGCGAACACCGGGGAGCTGTTTTTT. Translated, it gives CASRHGTVANTGELFF.

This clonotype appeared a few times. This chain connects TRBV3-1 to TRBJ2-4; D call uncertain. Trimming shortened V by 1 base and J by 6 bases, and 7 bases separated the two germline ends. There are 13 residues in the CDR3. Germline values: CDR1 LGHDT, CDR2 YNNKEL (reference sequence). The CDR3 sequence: CASSQGLANIQYF. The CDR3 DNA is TGTGCCAGCAGCCAAGGGTTAGCAAACATTCAGTACTTC. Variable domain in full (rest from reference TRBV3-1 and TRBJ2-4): DTAVSQTPKYLVTQMGNDKSIKCEQNLGHDTMYWYKQDSKKFLKIMFSYNNKELIINETVPNRFSPKSPDKAHLNLHINSLELGDSAVYFCASSQGLANIQYFGAGTRLSVL.

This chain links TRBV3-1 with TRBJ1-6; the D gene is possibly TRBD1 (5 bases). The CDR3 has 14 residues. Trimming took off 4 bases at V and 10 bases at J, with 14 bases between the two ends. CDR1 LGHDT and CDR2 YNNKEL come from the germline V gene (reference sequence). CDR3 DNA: TGTGCCAGCAGCCTCATGGGGGTAGAGTCACCCCTCCACTTT. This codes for CASSLMGVESPLHF.

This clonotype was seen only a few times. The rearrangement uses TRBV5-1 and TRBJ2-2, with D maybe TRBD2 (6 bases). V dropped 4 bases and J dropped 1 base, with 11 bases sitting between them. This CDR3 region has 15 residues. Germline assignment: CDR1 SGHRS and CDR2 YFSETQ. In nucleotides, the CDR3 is TGCGCCAGCAGCCGTGGGACTGGGAACACCGGGGAGCTGTTTTTT. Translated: CASSRGTGNTGELFF.

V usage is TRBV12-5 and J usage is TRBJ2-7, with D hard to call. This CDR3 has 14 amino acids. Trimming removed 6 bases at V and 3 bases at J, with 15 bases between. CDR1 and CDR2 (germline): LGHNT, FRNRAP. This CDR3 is CASGRKAKNYEQYF. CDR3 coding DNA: TGTGCTAGTGGCCGAAAGGCGAAGAACTACGAGCAGTACTTC.

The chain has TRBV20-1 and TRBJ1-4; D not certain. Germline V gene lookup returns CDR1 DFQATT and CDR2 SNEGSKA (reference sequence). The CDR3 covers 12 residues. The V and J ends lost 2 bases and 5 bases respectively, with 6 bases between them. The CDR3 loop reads CSARSTNEKLFF. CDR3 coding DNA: TGCAGTGCTAGATCCACAAATGAAAAACTGTTTTTT.

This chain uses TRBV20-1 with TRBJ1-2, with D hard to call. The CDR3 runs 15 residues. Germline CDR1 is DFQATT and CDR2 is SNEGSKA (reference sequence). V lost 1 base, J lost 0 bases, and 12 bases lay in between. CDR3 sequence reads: CSARVPTGPNYGYTF. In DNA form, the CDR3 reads TGCAGTGCTAGAGTCCCGACCGGACCTAACTATGGCTACACCTTC.

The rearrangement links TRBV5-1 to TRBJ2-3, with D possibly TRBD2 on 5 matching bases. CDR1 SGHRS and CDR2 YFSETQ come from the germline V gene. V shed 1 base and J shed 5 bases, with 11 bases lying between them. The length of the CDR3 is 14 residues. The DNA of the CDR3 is TGCGCCAGCAGCTTGAGCGGCCGCTTAGATACGCAGTATTTT. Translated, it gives CASSLSGRLDTQYF. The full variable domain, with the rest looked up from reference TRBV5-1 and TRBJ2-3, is KAGVTQTPRYLIKTRGQQVTLSCSPISGHRSVSWYQQTPGQGLQFLFEYFSETQRNKGNFPGRFSGRQFSNSRSEMNVSTLELGDSALYLCASSLSGRLDTQYFGPGTRLTVL.

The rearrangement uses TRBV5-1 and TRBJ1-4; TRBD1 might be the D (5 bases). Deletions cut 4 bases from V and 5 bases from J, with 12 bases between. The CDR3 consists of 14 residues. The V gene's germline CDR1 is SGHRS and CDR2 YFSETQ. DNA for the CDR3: TGCGCCAGCAGCCCCGGGACGACGAATGAAAAACTGTTTTTT. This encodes CASSPGTTNEKLFF.

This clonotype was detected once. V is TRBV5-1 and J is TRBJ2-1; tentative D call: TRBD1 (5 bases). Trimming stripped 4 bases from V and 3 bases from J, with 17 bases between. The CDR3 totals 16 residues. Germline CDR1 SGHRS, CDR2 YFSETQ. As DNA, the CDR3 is TGCGCCAGCAGCATATGTACAGGTTCCTACTACAATGAGCAGTTCTTC. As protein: CASSICTGSYYNEQFF. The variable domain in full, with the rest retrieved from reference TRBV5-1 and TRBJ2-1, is KAGVTQTPRYLIKTRGQQVTLSCSPISGHRSVSWYQQTPGQGLQFLFEYFSETQRNKGNFPGRFSGRQFSNSRSEMNVSTLELGDSALYLCASSICTGSYYNEQFFGPGTRLTVL.

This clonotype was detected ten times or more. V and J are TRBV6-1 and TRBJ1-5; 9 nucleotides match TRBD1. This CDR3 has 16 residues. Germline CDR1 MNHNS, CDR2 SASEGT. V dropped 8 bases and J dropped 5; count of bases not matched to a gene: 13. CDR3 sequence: CASRSRTGEGHQPQHF. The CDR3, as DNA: TGTGCCAGCCGATCACGGACAGGGGAGGGGCATCAGCCCCAGCATTTT.

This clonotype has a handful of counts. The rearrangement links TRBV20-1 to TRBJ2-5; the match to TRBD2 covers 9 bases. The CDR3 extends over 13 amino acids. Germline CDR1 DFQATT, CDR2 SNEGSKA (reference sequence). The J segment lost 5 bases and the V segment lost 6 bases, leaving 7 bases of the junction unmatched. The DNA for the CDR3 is TGCAGTGCCCCCATAGCGGGAGACGAGACCCAGTACTTC. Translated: CSAPIAGDETQYF.

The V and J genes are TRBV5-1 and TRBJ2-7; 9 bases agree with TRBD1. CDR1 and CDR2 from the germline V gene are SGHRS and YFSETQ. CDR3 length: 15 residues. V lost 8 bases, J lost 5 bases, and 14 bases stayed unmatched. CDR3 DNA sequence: TGCGCCAGAAGCGCCGGGACAGGGACTATCAACGAGCAGTACTTC. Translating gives CARSAGTGTINEQYF.

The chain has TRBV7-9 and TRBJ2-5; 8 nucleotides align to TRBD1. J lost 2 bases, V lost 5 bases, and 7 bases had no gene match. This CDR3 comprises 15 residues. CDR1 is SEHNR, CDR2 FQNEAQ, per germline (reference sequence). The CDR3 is CASSPDRGGQETQYF. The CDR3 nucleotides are TGTGCCAGCAGCCCCGACAGGGGAGGTCAAGAGACCCAGTACTTC.

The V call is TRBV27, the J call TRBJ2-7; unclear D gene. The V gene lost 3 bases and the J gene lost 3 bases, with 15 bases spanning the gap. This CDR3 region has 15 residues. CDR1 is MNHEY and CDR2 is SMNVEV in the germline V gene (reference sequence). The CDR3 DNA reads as TGTGCCAGCAGTTTTAGGGATCAGGCAATCTACGAGCAGTACTTC. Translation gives CASSFRDQAIYEQYF.

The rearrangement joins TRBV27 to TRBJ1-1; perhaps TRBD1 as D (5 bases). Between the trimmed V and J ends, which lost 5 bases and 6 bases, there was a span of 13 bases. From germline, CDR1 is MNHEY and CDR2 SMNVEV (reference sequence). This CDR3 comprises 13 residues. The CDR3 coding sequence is TGTGCCAGCAGTCCCCAGGGTAAGGCTGAAGCTTTCTTT. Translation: CASSPQGKAEAFF.

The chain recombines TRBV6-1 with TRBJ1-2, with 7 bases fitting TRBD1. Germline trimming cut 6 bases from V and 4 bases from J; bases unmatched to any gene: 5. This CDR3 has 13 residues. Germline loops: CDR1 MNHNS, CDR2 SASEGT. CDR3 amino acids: CASSSDRVYGYTF. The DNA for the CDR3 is TGTGCCAGCAGCTCTGACAGGGTCTATGGCTACACCTTC.

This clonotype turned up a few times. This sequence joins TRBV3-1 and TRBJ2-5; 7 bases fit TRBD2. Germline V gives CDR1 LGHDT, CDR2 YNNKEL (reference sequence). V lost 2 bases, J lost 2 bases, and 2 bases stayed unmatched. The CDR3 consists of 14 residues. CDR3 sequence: CASSQRTRQETQYF. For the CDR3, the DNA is TGTGCCAGCAGCCAAAGGACTAGACAAGAGACCCAGTACTTC.

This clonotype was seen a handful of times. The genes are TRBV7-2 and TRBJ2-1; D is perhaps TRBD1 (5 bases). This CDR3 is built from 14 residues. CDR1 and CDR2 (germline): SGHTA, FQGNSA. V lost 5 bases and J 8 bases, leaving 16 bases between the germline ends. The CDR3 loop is CASSPGPEGDEQFF. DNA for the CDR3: TGTGCCAGCAGCCCCGGGCCTGAAGGGGATGAGCAGTTCTTC.

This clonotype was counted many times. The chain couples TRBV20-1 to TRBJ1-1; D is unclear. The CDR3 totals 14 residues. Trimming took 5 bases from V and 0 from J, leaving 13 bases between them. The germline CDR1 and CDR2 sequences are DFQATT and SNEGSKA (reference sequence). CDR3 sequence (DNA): TGCAGTGCTGCCGGTCTCGGGGTGAACACTGAAGCTTTCTTT. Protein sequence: CSAAGLGVNTEAFF.

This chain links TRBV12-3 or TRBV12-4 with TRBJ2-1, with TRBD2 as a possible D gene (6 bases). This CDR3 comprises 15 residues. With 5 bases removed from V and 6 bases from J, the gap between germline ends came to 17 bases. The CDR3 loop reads CASSTNAGWGNEQFF. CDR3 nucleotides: TGTGCCAGCAGTACCAACGCGGGGTGGGGCAATGAGCAGTTCTTC.

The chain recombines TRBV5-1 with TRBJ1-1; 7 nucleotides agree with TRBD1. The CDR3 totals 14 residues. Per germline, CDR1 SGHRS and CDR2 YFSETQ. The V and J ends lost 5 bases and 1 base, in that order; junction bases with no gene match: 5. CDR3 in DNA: TGCGCCAGCAGACTAGGGACAGCGAACACTGAAGCTTTCTTT. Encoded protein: CASRLGTANTEAFF.

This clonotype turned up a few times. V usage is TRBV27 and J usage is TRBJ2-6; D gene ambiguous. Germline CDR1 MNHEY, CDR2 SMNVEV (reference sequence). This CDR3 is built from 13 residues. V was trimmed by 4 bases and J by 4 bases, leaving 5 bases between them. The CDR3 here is CASSSGGANVLTF. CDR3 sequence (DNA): TGTGCCAGCAGTTCTGGGGGGGCCAACGTCCTGACTTTC.

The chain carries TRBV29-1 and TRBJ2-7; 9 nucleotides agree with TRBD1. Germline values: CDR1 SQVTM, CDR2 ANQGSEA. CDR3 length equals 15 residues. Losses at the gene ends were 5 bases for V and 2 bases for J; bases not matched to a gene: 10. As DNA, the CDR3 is TGCAGCGTTTGGACCGGGACAGGGTACCCCTACGAGCAGTACTTC. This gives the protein CSVWTGTGYPYEQYF.

The CDR3 bases are TGTGCCAGCGGGAGACTAGCGGGAGCCTACGAGCAGTACTTC. This translates into CASGRLAGAYEQYF. The genes are TRBV7-8 and TRBJ2-7, with 12 bases matching TRBD2. From germline, CDR1 is SGHVS and CDR2 FQNEAQ. V was pared by 8 bases and J by 2 bases, with 4 bases of the junction left unmatched. CDR3 length equals 14 residues. Variable domain in full (rest from reference TRBV7-8 and TRBJ2-7): GAGVSQSPRYKVAKRGQDVALRCDPISGHVSLFWYQQALGQGPEFLTYFQNEAQLDKSGLPSDRFFAERPEGSVSTLKIQRTQQEDSAVYLCASGRLAGAYEQYFGPGTRLTVT.

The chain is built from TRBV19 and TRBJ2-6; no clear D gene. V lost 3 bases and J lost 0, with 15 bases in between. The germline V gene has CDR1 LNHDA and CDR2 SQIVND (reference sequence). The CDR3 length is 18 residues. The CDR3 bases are TGTGCCAGTAGTATCGGTGGAAAACTACCCTCTGGGGCCAACGTCCTGACTTTC. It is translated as CASSIGGKLPSGANVLTF.

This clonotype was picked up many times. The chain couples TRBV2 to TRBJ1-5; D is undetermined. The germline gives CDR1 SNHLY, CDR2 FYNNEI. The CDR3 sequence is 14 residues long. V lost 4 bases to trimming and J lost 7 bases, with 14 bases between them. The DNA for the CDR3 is TGTGCCAGCAGTGCGGAAAAGGGAGGACAGCCCCAGCATTTT. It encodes CASSAEKGGQPQHF. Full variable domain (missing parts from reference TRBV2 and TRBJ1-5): EPEVTQTPSHQVTQMGQEVILRCVPISNHLYFYWYRQILGQKVEFLVSFYNNEISEKSEIFDDQFSVERPDGSNFTLKIRSTKLEDSAMYFCASSAEKGGQPQHFGDGTRLSIL.